The text below deals with one TCR beta chain. Reverse transcription of roughly 0.45 to 1 ug RNA used random hexamers. A single record per CDR3 protein comes from TCRdb applying MiXCR to the immunoSEQ multiplex PCR reads. The sample holds about 290,000 distinct CDR3 sequences, 85% seen once. CDR1 is SEHNR, CDR2 FQNEAQ, per germline (reference sequence). The V and J ends lost 5 bases and 5 bases respectively, with 7 bases between them. CDR3 length: 12 amino acids. The multiple sclerosis controls consisted of treatment-naive patients with relapsing-remitting disease, either stable or active. These data are taken from a study of CD8 T cells in Susac syndrome.

This TCR came from a human donor with multiple sclerosis. V is TRBV7-9 and J is TRBJ1-5; D is undetermined. Sequencing input: CD8+ T cells from PBMCs. In DNA form, the CDR3 reads TGTGCCAGCAGCCCCAACTATCAGCCCCAGCATTTT. Residues: CASSPNYQPQHF.